Presented here are 3 T cell receptor beta chains from one specimen sequenced in a study of shared clonotypes between healthy human individuals. Sequencing was performed with immunoSEQ multiplex PCR; in TCRdb, only in-frame clones are kept and a portion is missing. The sample yields approximately 2.5 million clones, roughly 93% seen once. Sequencing was performed on naive CD4+ T cells from PBMCs. Subset reported: CD45RA+ positively selected. These receptors all come from a man between 18 and 29 years old in good health. Some clones in this sample may be carry-over from other donors' samples.

The chain carries TRBV29-1 and TRBJ2-7, with 12 bases fitting TRBD1. Germline V lookup: CDR1 SQVTM, CDR2 ANQGSEA. Trimming took 4 bases from V and 0 from J; bases not matched to a gene: 13. The CDR3 loop spans 18 amino acids. The CDR3 here is CSVAPGQGAKKGSYEQYF. The CDR3, as DNA: TGCAGCGTTGCCCCGGGACAGGGGGCAAAAAAGGGCTCCTACGAGCAGTACTTC.

The chain recombines TRBV7-8 with TRBJ1-1; tentatively, D is TRBD1 (5 bases). The CDR3 totals 14 residues. V was pared by 5 bases and J by 8 bases, with 18 bases between. The germline V gene encodes CDR1 SGHVS and CDR2 FQNEAQ. The DNA for the CDR3 is TGTGCCAGCAGCCGAGACAGATCCGTCACCGAAGCTTTCTTT. It is translated as CASSRDRSVTEAFF.

The rearrangement links TRBV5-1 to TRBJ2-1; 12 positions match TRBD2. Germline V gene sequence: CDR1 SGHRS, CDR2 YFSETQ. The junction had 6 bases not matched to a gene; V was cut back by 3 bases and J by 8 bases. This CDR3 comprises 15 residues. The CDR3 DNA follows: TGCGCCAGCAGCTCTAGCGGGAGGGCCATCGATGAGCAGTTCTTC. This codes for CASSSSGRAIDEQFF.